The rows below give T cell receptor beta chains drawn from one sample of a study of blood T cells in healthy people across ages. TCRdb reanalysed the 5' RACE reads using MiXCR and keeps one entry per CDR3 protein. The sample holds about 1,000,000 distinct CDR3 sequences; under 55% are singletons and the top ten take approximately 17%. Sample: blood. The receptors were sampled from a woman aged 55-69 years in good health. Both conserved end residues are part of each CDR3. The order of the fields is J gene, clone size, D gene, V gene, CDR3 DNA, CDR3 protein. The D gene is left open where the match is weak. Clone size is given for some rows only: seen once, a few or many times, or a class if the clone is expanded.

TRBJ2-1 - - TRBV10-3 TGTGCCCATCAAGACCGGCTATACAATGAGCAGTTCTTC CAHQDRLYNEQFF
TRBJ2-3 - - TRBV5-4 TGTGCCAGCAGCTTGGCAGGACAGAATACGCAGTATTTT CASSLAGQNTQYF
TRBJ2-5 few TRBD2 TRBV2 TGTGCCAGCAGGGGACTAGCGGGAGTCCAAGAGACCCAGTACTTC CASRGLAGVQETQYF
TRBJ2-1 - - TRBV15 TGTGCCACCAGCTACCGGGACCAGATAGTCAATGAGCAGTTCTTC CATSYRDQIVNEQFF
TRBJ2-7 - TRBD2 TRBV5-1 TGCGCCAGCAGCACCCCGGGACTAGCGGGAGGGAATGAGCAGTACTTC CASSTPGLAGGNEQYF
TRBJ2-1 many - TRBV29-1 TGCAGCGTTGAAGGTCTAGCGACCTACAATGAGCAGTTCTTC CSVEGLATYNEQFF
TRBJ2-1 - - TRBV4-1 TGCGCCAGCAGCCAAGACGGCGGGACTGGGGAGAATGAGCAGTTCTTC CASSQDGGTGENEQFF
TRBJ1-2 - TRBD1 TRBV6-2/TRBV6-3 TGTGCCAGCAGTCCAGACAGGGACTACACCTTC CASSPDRDYTF
TRBJ1-6 few TRBD1 TRBV9 TGTGCCAGCAGCCCGGGACAGGGTTATAATTCACCCCTCCACTTT CASSPGQGYNSPLHF
TRBJ2-1 - - TRBV29-1 TGCAGCGTCAAGGGTCACTGGGGATACAATGAGCAGTTCTTC CSVKGHWGYNEQFF
TRBJ2-5 - - TRBV6-6 TGTGCCAGCAGTTGGGGAGCGGAAACCTACAATGAGCAGTACTTC CASSWGAETYNEQYF
TRBJ2-4 few TRBD2 TRBV6-2/TRBV6-3 TGTGCCAGCAGTTATCCGGGACTAGCGGGAGACCAGCAGTACTTC CASSYPGLAGDQQYF
TRBJ2-7 - - TRBV29-1 TGCAGCGTGCCCCTTAGCGGTCCCTACAATGAGCAGTACTTC CSVPLSGPYNEQYF
TRBJ1-1 - TRBD1 TRBV2 TGTGCCAGCAACCTTGACAGGGCGGACACTGAAGCTTTCTTT CASNLDRADTEAFF
TRBJ1-1 - TRBD1 TRBV12-3/TRBV12-4 TGTGCCAGCAGCCCAGGGGGCCGGGGGGAAGCTTTCTTT CASSPGGRGEAFF
TRBJ2-7 - TRBD1 TRBV5-6 TGTGCCAGCACCCCAGACAGGGGCCCGTACGAGCAGTACTTC CASTPDRGPYEQYF
TRBJ2-3 once TRBD1 TRBV24-1 TGTGCCACCAGTGACGACAGGGGAGGAACAGATACGCAGTATTTT CATSDDRGGTDTQYF
TRBJ2-1 - - TRBV12-3/TRBV12-4 TGTGCCAGCAGTTTTGGTGGCGGGTTGAATGAGCAGTTCTTC CASSFGGGLNEQFF
TRBJ2-1 - - TRBV20-1 TGCAGTGCCGACGTCGGTAAGACCTACAATGAGCAGTTCTTC CSADVGKTYNEQFF
TRBJ2-3 - - TRBV12-3/TRBV12-4 TGTGCCAGCAGTTTGAGCCTGGGGGGCACAGATACGCAGTATTTT CASSLSLGGTDTQYF
TRBJ1-4 - TRBD1 TRBV2 TGTGCCAGCAGCCCCCCGACCGACAGGGTCGTTTATGAAAAACTGTTTTTT CASSPPTDRVVYEKLFF
TRBJ2-6 - - TRBV4-1 TGCGCCAGTAGCCACGGAACAGCCTCTGGGGCCAACGTCCTGTCTTTC CASSHGTASGANVLSF
TRBJ2-1 few TRBD1 TRBV10-2 TGCGCCAGCAGTTTCTCTAGCCAGGGGGTGGGCAATGAGCAGTTCTTC CASSFSSQGVGNEQFF
TRBJ2-7 - TRBD2 TRBV27 TGTGCCAGCACCGGCGGGAGGAACTACGAGCAGTACTTC CASTGGRNYEQYF
TRBJ1-1 - - TRBV7-9 TGTGCCAGCAGCCCGCCCCACGTCGCTGAAGCTTTCTTT CASSPPHVAEAFF
TRBJ2-7 - - TRBV19 TGTGCCAGTAGTACCCGGACGGGGGACTACGAGCAGTACTTC CASSTRTGDYEQYF
TRBJ2-7 - TRBD1 TRBV6-1 TGTGCCAGCAGGGGACAGGGCACCTACGAGCAGTACTTC CASRGQGTYEQYF
TRBJ2-1 once - TRBV7-9 TGTGCCAGCAGCCCTAGGGTGGGGGGGCCCCATGAGCAGTTCTTC CASSPRVGGPHEQFF
TRBJ2-1 - TRBD2 TRBV20-1 TGCAGTGCTAGAGTAGCTAGCGGGAGATCTTACAATGAGCAGTTCTTC CSARVASGRSYNEQFF
TRBJ2-7 once - TRBV20-1 TGCAGTGCTAGAGGTTCGCTTTCGACCTACGAGCAGTACTTC CSARGSLSTYEQYF
TRBJ2-1 - - TRBV29-1 TGCAGCGTTGAGCAGGACTACTCCTACAATGAGCAGTTCTTC CSVEQDYSYNEQFF
TRBJ2-1 - - TRBV20-1 TGCAGTGCTAGGGGGGTCCCGGGGCACTCCTACAATGAGCAGTTCTTC CSARGVPGHSYNEQFF
TRBJ2-7 few - TRBV7-9 TGTGCCAGCAGCTTAGCTAGGAAGGACAGGGAGGGCGAGCAGTACTTC CASSLARKDREGEQYF
TRBJ2-1 few TRBD2 TRBV9 TGTGCCAGCAGCCCCCGGCCTAGCGGGAGGTCAGACCAGTTCTTC CASSPRPSGRSDQFF
TRBJ1-6 few TRBD1 TRBV28 TGTGCCAGCGCGTACAGGGGAGCTTCACCCCTCCACTTT CASAYRGASPLHF
TRBJ2-7 - - TRBV12-3/TRBV12-4 TGTGCCAGCAGTCCCCGGACTGTCAACGAGCAGTACTTC CASSPRTVNEQYF
TRBJ2-7 few TRBD2 TRBV4-1 TGTGCCAGCAGCCAAGGGGCTAGCGGATCCTACGAGCAGTACTTC CASSQGASGSYEQYF
TRBJ1-5 few - TRBV20-1 TGCAGTGCAATAGACAGTTCCAATCAGCCCCAGCATTTT CSAIDSSNQPQHF
TRBJ2-5 - - TRBV5-1 TGCGCCAGCAGCTTGGCCGGACAATCCCTGGAGACCCAGTACTTC CASSLAGQSLETQYF
TRBJ2-3 - TRBD2 TRBV20-1 TGCAGTGTCTACGGGAGGGCCGCAGATACGCAGTATTTT CSVYGRAADTQYF
TRBJ2-1 - TRBD2 TRBV5-1 TGCGCCAGCAGCTTGGGGGGACTAGCGGAACCGGTCTACAATGAGCAGTTCTTC CASSLGGLAEPVYNEQFF
TRBJ2-2 - - TRBV29-1 TGCAGCGTTGTGTTTCGTTTTGACACCGGGGAGCTGTTTTTT CSVVFRFDTGELFF
TRBJ2-5 - TRBD2 TRBV10-1 TGCGCCAGCAGCGATGGGACTAGCGGGAGGGCGGAAGAGCAGTACTTC CASSDGTSGRAEEQYF
TRBJ2-7 few TRBD1 TRBV28 TGTGCCAGCAGTTTATACGGACAGGGGAGCTCCTACGAGCAGTACTTC CASSLYGQGSSYEQYF
TRBJ2-7 - - TRBV25-1 TGTGCCTGCAGTGAAGGGGCAGCCTCCTCCTACGAGCAGTACTTC CACSEGAASSYEQYF
TRBJ2-1 - - TRBV27 TGTGCCAGCAGACCTATAGCGGCATCCTACGAGCAGTTCTTC CASRPIAASYEQFF
TRBJ2-1 few - TRBV11-2 TGTGCCAGCAGCTTAGAGGAGCAGTTCTTC CASSLEEQFF
TRBJ2-3 few - TRBV2 TGTGCCAGCAGGAGGGGGGCAGATACGCAGTATTTT CASRRGADTQYF
TRBJ1-2 - TRBD1 TRBV20-1 TGCAGTGCTAGCAGGACAGGGATTTCCTATGGCTACACCTTC CSASRTGISYGYTF
TRBJ2-3 - TRBD1 TRBV2 TGTGCCAGCAGGGAGACAGGGGGTCTAGCGGCACAGACTAGCACAGATACGCAGTATTTT CASRETGGLAAQTSTDTQYF
TRBJ2-7 few - TRBV7-6 TGTGCCAGCAGTTCTGCCAGCTCCTACGAGCAGTACTTC CASSSASSYEQYF
TRBJ2-7 - TRBD2 TRBV20-1 TGCAGTGCTGCCAGCGGGAGGATGTATGACGAGCGGTACTTC CSAASGRMYDERYF
TRBJ2-1 - - TRBV24-1 TGTGCCACGAGTGAGGCGGAGTTGAATGAGCAGTTCTTC CATSEAELNEQFF
TRBJ2-7 - TRBD2 TRBV5-4 TGTGCCAGCAGCTTGTGGTTTAGCGGGACGTACGAGCAGTACTTC CASSLWFSGTYEQYF
TRBJ2-1 - - TRBV9 TGTGCCAGCAGCGCTAGCCTTGGAGAGCAGTTCTTC CASSASLGEQFF
TRBJ2-3 - TRBD2 TRBV7-9 TGTGCCAGCAGTTCGACTAGCGAGAACACAGATACGCAGTATTTT CASSSTSENTDTQYF
TRBJ1-6 - TRBD1 TRBV20-1 TGCAGTGCAAGCGGACAGGGGGCCACGAATTCACCCCTCCACTTT CSASGQGATNSPLHF
TRBJ2-1 - - TRBV27 TGTGCCAGCAGCGAACCACCCCGGCGCAGCAATGAGCAGTTCTTC CASSEPPRRSNEQFF
TRBJ1-1 few - TRBV20-1 TGCAGTGCTAGGGATCAAACAGGGTCGAATGAAGCTTTCTTT CSARDQTGSNEAFF